A selection of T cell receptor beta chains follows, all from one sample in a study of neurological immune-mediated disorders. TCRdb re-analysed the 5' RACE reads in MiXCR, keeping a single row per CDR3 protein. Of fewer than 55,000 distinct CDR3 sequences listed, 9% to 10% were seen once; the top ten hold about 1.6%. Source material: PBMCs. These receptors all stem from a woman between 40 and 50 years old in good health. Both conserved end residues are part of each CDR3. A D gene is named only where the DNA matches it firmly. Clone size is not always given. Where it is, it says once, few, many or a class for expanded clones.

abundance	v_gene	j_gene	d_gene	CDR3aa	CDR3nt
many	TRBV9	TRBJ1-5	TRBD1	CASSRDRDGQPQHF	TGTGCCAGCAGCCGAGACAGGGATGGTCAGCCCCAGCATTTT
many	TRBV6-6	TRBJ2-1	-	CASSYVAGREQFF	TGTGCCAGCAGTTACGTCGCAGGTCGCGAGCAGTTCTTC
few	TRBV25-1	TRBJ1-3	-	CASSVGTGTIGNTIYF	TGTGCCAGCAGTGTGGGAACAGGGACAATCGGAAACACCATATATTTT
many	TRBV28	TRBJ1-5	TRBD1	CASSLLPGQGSNQPQHF	TGTGCCAGCAGTTTACTACCGGGACAGGGATCCAATCAGCCCCAGCATTTT
many	TRBV12-3/TRBV12-4	TRBJ2-3	-	CASTQLGGSSDTQYF	TGTGCCAGCACCCAACTCGGTGGCAGCTCAGATACGCAGTATTTT
-	TRBV11-2	TRBJ2-5	-	CASSSGAHAQETQYF	TGTGCCAGCAGCTCCGGTGCCCATGCCCAAGAGACCCAGTACTTC
many	TRBV10-1	TRBJ1-5	-	CASSEWLDQPQHF	TGCGCCAGCAGTGAGTGGCTGGATCAGCCCCAGCATTTT
many	TRBV5-5	TRBJ2-1	TRBD2	CASRSGTSGIDYNEQFF	TGTGCCAGCAGATCCGGGACTAGCGGGATAGATTACAATGAGCAGTTCTTC
many	TRBV7-9	TRBJ2-2	-	CASSPQGMIYTGELFF	TGTGCCAGCAGCCCCCAGGGGATGATCTACACCGGGGAGCTGTTTTTT
many	TRBV29-1	TRBJ1-5	TRBD1	CSVKDRDDQPQHF	TGCAGCGTGAAGGACAGGGACGACCAGCCCCAGCATTTT
many	TRBV7-2	TRBJ2-7	-	CASSLARANSYEQYF	TGTGCCAGCAGCTTAGCCCGGGCTAACTCCTACGAGCAGTACTTC
many	TRBV25-1	TRBJ2-3	-	CASSEPRTVGADTQYF	TGTGCCAGCAGTGAACCCAGGACAGTAGGCGCAGATACGCAGTATTTT
many	TRBV3-1	TRBJ2-4	-	CASSQARGGIQYF	TGTGCCAGCAGCCAGGCCAGGGGGGGCATTCAGTACTTC
many	TRBV6-5	TRBJ2-1	TRBD1	CASSSGTELYNEQFF	TGTGCCAGCAGTTCCGGGACAGAACTCTACAATGAGCAGTTCTTC
many	TRBV25-1	TRBJ1-2	-	CASSASGAYGYTF	TGTGCCAGCAGTGCATCGGGGGCCTATGGCTACACCTTC
many	TRBV7-8	TRBJ1-1	-	CATRYTGLMNTEAFF	TGTGCCACGCGATATACCGGACTGATGAACACTGAAGCTTTCTTT
many	TRBV30	TRBJ2-3	TRBD1	CAWSPGGGDTQYF	TGTGCCTGGAGTCCAGGGGGCGGAGATACGCAGTATTTT
medium-sized	TRBV7-3	TRBJ1-5	-	CASSYGHNQPQHF	TGTGCCAGCAGTTATGGACATAATCAGCCCCAGCATTTT
many	TRBV7-3	TRBJ2-1	TRBD2	CASSERTSGAYNEQFF	TGTGCCAGCAGCGAAAGGACTAGCGGGGCCTACAATGAGCAGTTCTTC
few	TRBV20-1	TRBJ2-3	-	CSATTGTSTDTQYF	TGCAGTGCTACTACAGGGACCAGCACAGATACGCAGTATTTT
few	TRBV7-2	TRBJ2-1	TRBD2	CASSLASGSRNEQFF	TGTGCCAGCAGCTTGGCTAGCGGGAGCAGGAATGAGCAGTTCTTC
many	TRBV20-1	TRBJ1-2	-	CSARDFSSNYGYTF	TGCAGTGCTAGAGATTTCAGTAGTAACTATGGCTACACCTTC
-	TRBV9	TRBJ1-1	-	CASSVQGMNTEAFF	TGTGCCAGCAGCGTACAGGGCATGAACACTGAAGCTTTCTTT
-	TRBV18	TRBJ2-5	-	CASSILGQETQYF	TGTGCCAGCTCTATCCTAGGTCAAGAGACCCAGTACTTC
many	TRBV5-1	TRBJ2-5	TRBD2	CASSVGTSGALFQETQYF	TGCGCCAGCAGCGTCGGGACTAGCGGGGCCCTTTTCCAAGAGACCCAGTACTTC
many	TRBV5-1	TRBJ2-2	-	CASNSDPTVANTGELFF	TGCGCCAGCAACTCCGACCCGACAGTCGCGAACACCGGGGAGCTGTTTTTT
many	TRBV4-1	TRBJ1-5	TRBD1	CASSQGQGAADQPQHF	TGCGCCAGCAGCCAAGGGCAGGGGGCCGCGGATCAGCCCCAGCATTTT
few	TRBV27	TRBJ2-7	TRBD2	CASSSPTSGRYEQYF	TGTGCCAGCAGTTCTCCGACTAGCGGGAGATACGAGCAGTACTTC
many	TRBV10-3	TRBJ2-1	TRBD2	CAISDTSGSINEQFF	TGTGCCATCAGTGATACTAGCGGTTCGATCAATGAGCAGTTCTTC
many	TRBV4-1	TRBJ2-7	TRBD2	CASSPPPKAGGRYEQYF	TGCGCCAGCAGCCCCCCTCCAAAGGCGGGGGGGAGATACGAGCAGTACTTC
many	TRBV12-3/TRBV12-4	TRBJ1-2	TRBD1	CASGTGVNYGYTF	TGTGCCAGCGGGACAGGGGTTAACTATGGCTACACCTTC
many	TRBV7-2	TRBJ1-3	-	CASRGANPGNTIYF	TGTGCCAGCCGAGGGGCGAATCCTGGAAACACCATATATTTT
many	TRBV4-3	TRBJ2-1	TRBD2	CASSQDRAGASYNEQFF	TGCGCCAGCAGCCAAGATCGAGCGGGAGCCTCCTACAATGAGCAGTTCTTC
-	TRBV6-1	TRBJ1-1	TRBD1	CASLGQGARAFF	TGTGCCAGTCTAGGGCAGGGGGCGAGAGCTTTCTTT
many	TRBV24-1	TRBJ2-1	TRBD2	CATSEEREDTYNEQFF	TGTGCCACCAGTGAAGAGCGGGAGGACACCTACAATGAGCAGTTCTTC
many	TRBV6-6	TRBJ2-2	-	CASSPTRANTGELFF	TGTGCCAGCAGTCCGACCAGGGCGAACACCGGGGAGCTGTTTTTT
many	TRBV24-1	TRBJ2-3	-	CATSDNSIRGGTDTQYF	TGTGCCACCAGTGACAATTCTATTCGCGGGGGCACAGATACGCAGTATTTT
-	TRBV29-1	TRBJ2-5	-	CSLARARRETQYF	TGCAGCCTCGCCAGGGCTCGGCGAGAGACCCAGTACTTC
many	TRBV20-1	TRBJ2-7	-	CSGRTGGTASYEQYF	TGCAGCGGTCGTACCGGCGGGACTGCGTCCTACGAGCAGTACTTC
many	TRBV20-1	TRBJ2-3	TRBD2	CSAGGDTDTQYF	TGCAGTGCCGGGGGGGACACAGATACGCAGTATTTT
many	TRBV24-1	TRBJ2-1	TRBD2	CATSGETSGRPLRDNEQFF	TGTGCCACCAGTGGTGAGACTAGCGGGAGGCCTCTAAGGGACAATGAGCAGTTCTTC
-	TRBV20-1	TRBJ2-5	-	CSANWGETQYF	TGCAGTGCCAACTGGGGGGAGACCCAGTACTTC
many	TRBV12-3/TRBV12-4	TRBJ2-3	-	CASTEVGAGDTQYF	TGTGCCAGCACCGAAGTAGGGGCCGGAGATACGCAGTATTTT
many	TRBV20-1	TRBJ1-1	TRBD1	CSARGTGGHTEAFF	TGCAGTGCTAGAGGGACAGGGGGCCACACTGAAGCTTTCTTT
many	TRBV29-1	TRBJ1-2	TRBD1	CSVEAQGGYGYTF	TGCAGCGTTGAAGCGCAGGGGGGGTATGGCTACACCTTC
-	TRBV11-2	TRBJ2-1	-	CASSLDSGRYNEQFF	TGTGCCAGCAGCTTAGATAGTGGGCGGTACAATGAGCAGTTCTTC
many	TRBV13	TRBJ2-7	-	CASSVQGLSYEQYF	TGTGCCAGCAGTGTCCAGGGCCTCTCCTACGAGCAGTACTTC
many	TRBV4-1	TRBJ2-1	TRBD1	CASSLQGANEQFF	TGCGCCAGCAGCCTCCAGGGGGCAAATGAGCAGTTCTTC
many	TRBV6-4	TRBJ1-2	-	CASSAGGTLNGYTF	TGTGCCAGCAGTGCGGGAGGGACTTTAAATGGCTACACCTTC
many	TRBV14	TRBJ1-2	TRBD1	CASSRTADRGRVYGYTF	TGTGCCAGCAGCCGGACCGCTGACAGGGGGCGAGTCTATGGCTACACCTTC
many	TRBV6-2/TRBV6-3	TRBJ2-1	TRBD2	CASRRTSGRANEQFF	TGTGCCAGCAGGAGGACTAGCGGGAGGGCTAATGAGCAGTTCTTC
-	TRBV7-8	TRBJ2-3	-	CASSLVGLVTDKQYF	TGTGCCAGCAGCTTAGTGGGGTTGGTGACAGATAAGCAGTATTTT
many	TRBV14	TRBJ1-1	-	CASSSYVNTEAFF	TGTGCCAGCAGCTCTTATGTGAACACTGAAGCTTTCTTT
many	TRBV12-3/TRBV12-4	TRBJ1-3	TRBD1	CASQTGAGNTIYF	TGTGCCTCACAGACAGGGGCTGGAAACACCATATATTTT
many	TRBV5-1	TRBJ1-1	TRBD1	CASSMTGTGDIEAFF	TGCGCCAGCAGCATGACCGGGACAGGGGATATTGAAGCTTTCTTT
many	TRBV6-2/TRBV6-3	TRBJ1-1	TRBD1	CASSRLDRGESAEAFF	TGTGCCAGCAGTCGCCTGGACAGGGGTGAGAGCGCTGAAGCTTTCTTT
many	TRBV20-1	TRBJ2-1	-	CSARVGDYSYNEQFF	TGCAGTGCTAGAGTGGGGGATTACTCCTACAATGAGCAGTTCTTC
many	TRBV3-1	TRBJ2-7	TRBD1	CASSRGQLSHEQYF	TGTGCCAGCAGCCGGGGACAGCTATCTCACGAGCAGTACTTC
many	TRBV20-1	TRBJ1-1	-	CSVAPPLNTEAFF	TGCAGTGTTGCGCCGCCTTTGAACACTGAAGCTTTCTTT